What follows is one TCR beta chain and its context. Its antigen is as yet unknown. Sampled while nominally healthy, donors likely had unrecorded immune exposures. These data come from a study of cytomegalovirus exposure and HLA in healthy donors. CDR1 is SGDLS, CDR2 YYNGEE, per germline. Trimming removed 6 bases at V and 4 bases at J, with 14 bases between. This CDR3 has 14 amino acids. It was with 60 Vbeta and 13 Jbeta primers that the PCR ran. Data came from immunoSEQ multiplex PCR; TCRdb stores just in-frame clones and leaves some out. The sample yields around 150,000 clones, roughly 80% seen once. Points from the study as a whole: Serostatus for CMV was the only available immune exposure information. Analysis performed later found roughly 17,000 TCR beta sequences associated with HLA alleles at 0.05 false discovery rate.

The sample comprised PBMCs. The source is a human donor in good health. The chain couples TRBV9 to TRBJ1-3, with D perhaps TRBD1 (5 bases). The CDR3 DNA follows: TGTGCCAGCAATCCGGGGGGAGAAGGAAACACCATATATTTT. This translates into CASNPGGEGNTIYF.